What follows describes a single TCR beta chain. This specimen belongs to a study of T cells expressing NK-cell markers. TCRdb re-analyzed the 5' RACE reads; it lists each CDR3 protein once, without DNA. The listing records around 180,000 distinct CDR3 sequences. This CDR3 has 15 amino acids. The germline CDR1 and CDR2 sequences are SGHRS and YFSETQ. The sample consisted of blood T cells: a sorted CD56 or NKG2C T cell subset, CD4+ or CD8+ T cells, or bulk PBMC T cells (not recorded which). The sequence derives from a man aged 18 to 69 in good health. J is TRBJ1-1 and V is TRBV5-1; as DNA is missing, the TRBD1 call by TCRdb cannot be tested. The CDR3 reads CASSVSQGTNTEAFF.